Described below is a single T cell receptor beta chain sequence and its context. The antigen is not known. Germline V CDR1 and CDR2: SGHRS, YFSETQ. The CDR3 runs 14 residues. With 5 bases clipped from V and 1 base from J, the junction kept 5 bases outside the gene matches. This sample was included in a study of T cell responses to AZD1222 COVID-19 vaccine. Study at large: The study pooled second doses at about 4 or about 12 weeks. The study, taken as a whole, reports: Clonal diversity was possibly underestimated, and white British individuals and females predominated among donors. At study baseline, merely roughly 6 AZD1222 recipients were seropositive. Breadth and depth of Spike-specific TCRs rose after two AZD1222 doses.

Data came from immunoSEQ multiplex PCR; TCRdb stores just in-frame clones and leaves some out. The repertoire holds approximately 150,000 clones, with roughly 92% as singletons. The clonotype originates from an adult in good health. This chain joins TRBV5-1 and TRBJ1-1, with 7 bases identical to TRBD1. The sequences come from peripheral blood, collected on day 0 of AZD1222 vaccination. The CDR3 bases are TGCGCCAGCAGTTCCCAGGGGGGGAACACTGAAGCTTTCTTT. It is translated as CASSSQGGNTEAFF. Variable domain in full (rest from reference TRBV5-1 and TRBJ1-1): KAGVTQTPRYLIKTRGQQVTLSCSPISGHRSVSWYQQTPGQGLQFLFEYFSETQRNKGNFPGRFSGRQFSNSRSEMNVSTLELGDSALYLCASSSQGGNTEAFFGQGTRLTVV.